This TCR beta chain was documented in a study of blood T cell repertoires in COVID-19. Study background: PBMCs, B-cell-depleted T cells, or T cells provided the cDNA or gDNA that made up the material.

This clone was seen just once. Additional DNA sequences in this sample encode the identical CDR3. Per the original data handling: Estimation of nucleated cell counts was performed using reference gene primer amplification. Clones were sequenced by immunoSEQ multiplex PCR, and TCRdb holds only the in-frame ones, with some missing. V and J calls and clone size are as listed in that table; D and trimming were resolved from the DNA. Here the sample spans about 180,000 clones, about 91% being singletons. CDR3 length: 12 amino acids. Germline CDR1 is MDHEN and CDR2 is SYDVKM. The V end lost 5 bases, the J end lost 4 bases, and 6 bases lay between the germline ends.

This chain links TRBV28 with TRBJ1-5, with D hard to call. The sequence came from a woman aged 30 to 39 with acute or convalescent COVID-19. The sequenced material came from peripheral blood. In nucleotides, the CDR3 is TGTGCCAGCAGTACATTAAATCAGCCCCAGCATTTT. It codes for CASSTLNQPQHF.